The 18 T cell receptor beta chains in this list originate from one sample, sequenced in a study of T cell responses to AZD1222 COVID-19 vaccine listed by TCRdb under 2021. The time point label here, explained by the study, means: baseline before first vaccination. The receptor library was made with the immunoSEQ multiplex PCR assay. The source is immuneACCESS, and TCRdb retained only in-frame sequences with V and J called. Part of the clones is not carried over; for the studies checked, unresolved V genes explain less than half of this, and the remainder is unexplained. The sample table shows about 150,000 clones, and 94% are seen once. 0.95% to 1.5% of the sample lies in the top ten. This sample comprised peripheral blood, obtained on day 0 of AZD1222 vaccination. The receptors originated from an adult in good health.

The chain is built from TRBV15 and TRBJ2-1; TRBD2 might be the D (7 bases). Germline V lookup: CDR1 LNHNV, CDR2 YYDKDF (reference sequence). V lost 0 bases to trimming and J lost 9 bases, with 24 bases between them. The CDR3 is 18 residues long. The CDR3 DNA reads TGTGCCACCAGCAGAGATCATAGCTTTGCGGGGGACAACATTGAGCAGTTCTTC. Translating gives CATSRDHSFAGDNIEQFF.

This rearrangement joins TRBV11-3 to TRBJ1-6; D unresolved. Germline values: CDR1 SGHNT, CDR2 YENEEA. V lost 3 bases, J lost 7 bases, and 7 bases lay in between. The CDR3 consists of 13 residues. CDR3 loop: CASSLDGNSPLHF. DNA of the CDR3: TGTGCCAGCAGCTTGGACGGGAATTCACCCCTCCACTTT.

The chain recombines TRBV5-4 with TRBJ2-5; the match to TRBD1 covers 7 bases. From germline, CDR1 is SGHNT and CDR2 YYREEE (reference sequence). The V gene end was trimmed by 4 bases and the J gene end by 4 bases; junction bases not matched to a gene: 10. This CDR3 region has 15 residues. For the CDR3, the DNA is TGTGCCAGCAGCACAGGACCGACAGGGATAGAGACCCAGTACTTC. Translating it yields CASSTGPTGIETQYF.

The rearrangement uses TRBV11-2 and TRBJ1-1; weak D call: TRBD1 (6 bases). Trimming shortened V by 4 bases and J by 1 base, and 13 bases separated the two germline ends. The CDR3 extends over 15 amino acids. CDR1 is SGHAT and CDR2 is FQNNGV in the germline V gene. CDR3 sequence: CASSSSDSQNTEAFF. Written as DNA, the CDR3 is TGTGCCAGCAGCTCCTCGGACAGCCAGAACACTGAAGCTTTCTTT.

J is TRBJ2-3 and V is TRBV27; D is possibly TRBD2 (6 bases). This CDR3 spans 17 amino acids. The V end was cut by 3 bases, the J end by 3 bases, with 19 bases between. CDR1 is MNHEY, CDR2 SMNVEV, per germline (reference sequence). CDR3 coding DNA: TGTGCCAGCAGTTTCTCCACGGGACTTTCGATAACAGATACGCAGTATTTT. It translates to CASSFSTGLSITDTQYF.

The chain employs TRBV12-1 and TRBJ2-1. TRBV12-1 is a pseudogene. This CDR3 comprises 18 residues. In DNA form, the CDR3 reads TGTGCCAGCAGCTTGAGGGGCTTCAAAGGGTTGGGTTACAATGAGCAGTTCTTC. This sequence encodes CASSLRGFKGLGYNEQFF.

The rearrangement uses TRBV18 and TRBJ2-2; 8 bases agree with TRBD1. There are 17 residues in the CDR3. The germline V gene has CDR1 KGHSH and CDR2 LQKENI. V dropped 6 bases and J dropped 1; count of bases not matched to a gene: 10. CDR3 bases: TGTGCCAGCTCCCGTACTCCGGGACAGGAGAACACCGGGGAGCTGTTTTTT. As protein: CASSRTPGQENTGELFF.

A few counts support this clone. This CDR3 reads CATSDLERQGPGELFF. CDR3 bases: TGTGCCACCAGTGATTTGGAGAGACAGGGGCCCGGGGAGCTGTTTTTT. This chain joins TRBV24-1 and TRBJ2-2; 8 nucleotides line up with TRBD1. The J segment lost 6 bases and the V segment lost 0 bases, leaving 5 bases of the junction unmatched. Germline V lookup: CDR1 KGHDR, CDR2 SFDVKD. This CDR3 is built from 16 residues.

The rearrangement links TRBV6-5 to TRBJ1-2; 8 nucleotides align to TRBD1. Germline values: CDR1 MNHEY, CDR2 SVGAGI. There are 13 residues in the CDR3. Unmatched junction bases numbered 9, after V lost 8 bases and J lost 7 bases. The CDR3 DNA follows: TGTGCCAGCGTCCCTTCAGGGGGCTTTGGCTACACCTTC. Translating it yields CASVPSGGFGYTF.

Points on this clone: At the DNA level, this CDR3 is encoded by other sequences in the same sample as well. The chain employs TRBV6-5 and TRBJ1-5; D call uncertain. The CDR3 totals 13 residues. V was clipped by 2 bases and J by 2 bases, with 4 bases between them. In germline, CDR1 is MNHEY, CDR2 SVGAGI. As DNA, the CDR3 is TGTGCCAGCAGTTACGGGGGCAATCAGCCCCAGCATTTT. Translated, it gives CASSYGGNQPQHF.

This chain joins TRBV6-4 and TRBJ1-5, with D hard to call. This CDR3 is built from 13 residues. V gave up 8 bases and J gave up 3 bases, with 11 bases separating them. From germline, CDR1 is MRHNA and CDR2 SNTAGT. The CDR3 DNA sequence: TGTGCCAGCGCCCCAGAATCCAATCAGCCCCAGCATTTT. Translated: CASAPESNQPQHF.

The rearrangement joins TRBV20-1 to TRBJ2-5; TRBD2 matches 15 bases. V was pared by 3 bases and J by 4 bases, with 6 bases of the junction left unmatched. The CDR3 is made up of 16 amino acids. In germline, CDR1 is DFQATT, CDR2 SNEGSKA (reference sequence). In DNA form, the CDR3 reads TGCAGTGCTAGTTCCGGACTAGCGGGAGGGCCAGAGACCCAGTACTTC. This codes for CSASSGLAGGPETQYF.

A few counts support this clone. The CDR3 region is CASSQRGPGLRGTNYGYTF. As DNA, the CDR3 is TGCGCCAGCAGCCAAAGGGGACCTGGACTTAGAGGAACGAACTATGGCTACACCTTC. The chain has TRBV4-1 and TRBJ1-2; weak D call: TRBD1 (5 bases). The V and J ends lost 2 bases and 2 bases respectively, with 24 bases between them. CDR1 and CDR2 (germline): MGHRA, YSYEKL. The CDR3 contains 19 residues.

This rearrangement joins TRBV2 to TRBJ1-1; a weak D match, TRBD1 (5 bases). The V gene lost 6 bases and the J gene lost 5 bases, with 13 bases spanning the gap. Germline V gene sequence: CDR1 SNHLY, CDR2 FYNNEI. The CDR3 totals 13 residues. The CDR3 spells CASRLGELTEAFF. CDR3 in DNA: TGTGCCAGCAGGTTGGGGGAGTTGACTGAAGCTTTCTTT.

The J gene is TRBJ1-3, the V gene TRBV7-2; D is undetermined. V lost 5 bases and J 2 bases, leaving 7 bases between the germline ends. Germline assignment: CDR1 SGHTA and CDR2 FQGNSA. The CDR3 runs 13 residues. CDR3 amino acids: CASSGGPGNTIYF. The CDR3 DNA reads TGTGCCAGCAGCGGAGGCCCTGGAAACACCATATATTTT.

V gene TRBV5-1 combines with J gene TRBJ1-3; no reliable D call. CDR1 SGHRS and CDR2 YFSETQ come from the germline V gene. Between the trimmed V and J ends, which lost 0 bases and 2 bases, there was a span of 21 bases. This CDR3 has 19 amino acids. The chain's CDR3 is CASSLERIPTTGPGNTIYF. The CDR3 region has the DNA TGCGCCAGCAGCTTGGAACGGATTCCCACCACGGGTCCTGGAAACACCATATATTTT.

The chain joins TRBV19 to TRBJ2-3; the match to TRBD1 covers 10 bases. CDR1 is LNHDA, CDR2 SQIVND, per germline (reference sequence). Unmatched junction bases numbered 7, after V lost 4 bases and J lost 6 bases. CDR3 length equals 15 residues. In DNA, the CDR3 is TGTGCCAGTAGTACGGACAGGGGGATATTCGATACGCAGTATTTT. Protein sequence: CASSTDRGIFDTQYF.

The gene calls are TRBV2 and TRBJ2-3; the D gene is possibly TRBD2 (6 bases). This CDR3 has 16 amino acids. V lost 6 bases and J 0 bases, leaving 16 bases between the germline ends. CDR1 SNHLY and CDR2 FYNNEI come from the germline V gene. The CDR3 loop is CASRTLLATSTDTQYF. The CDR3 coding sequence is TGTGCCAGCAGGACCCTACTAGCAACTAGCACAGATACGCAGTATTTT. Complete variable domain (other parts from reference TRBV2 and TRBJ2-3): EPEVTQTPSHQVTQMGQEVILRCVPISNHLYFYWYRQILGQKVEFLVSFYNNEISEKSEIFDDQFSVERPDGSNFTLKIRSTKLEDSAMYFCASRTLLATSTDTQYFGPGTRLTVL.